Presented here are 3 T cell receptor beta chains from one specimen sequenced in a study of blood T cell repertoires in COVID-19. TCRdb keeps only in-frame clones here, not all; method: immunoSEQ multiplex PCR. The table includes 250,000 to 300,000 clones, roughly 92% detected once. Sequenced: peripheral blood. The receptor set was obtained from a woman in her 30s with COVID-19, enrolled during active disease.

The chain carries TRBV9 and TRBJ2-7; D might be TRBD1 (5 bases). The V gene lost 3 bases and the J gene lost 5 bases, with 15 bases spanning the gap. In germline, CDR1 is SGDLS, CDR2 YYNGEE. This CDR3 contains 14 residues. CDR3 coding DNA: TGTGCCAGCAGCGAGGGGCAGACGGGCGACGAGCAGTACTTC. Encoded protein: CASSEGQTGDEQYF.

The V gene is TRBV5-1, the J gene TRBJ1-2; D possibly corresponds to TRBD1 (5 bases). Germline CDR1 and CDR2: SGHRS and YFSETQ. The length of the CDR3 is 15 residues. Trimming left V 0 bases short and J 7 bases short, with 16 bases between. CDR3 nucleotide sequence: TGCGCCAGCAGCTTGGGGCGGGGGACCCCAGTTGGCTACACCTTC. Its protein is CASSLGRGTPVGYTF.

This clone was observed a single time. The rearrangement uses TRBV19 and TRBJ1-5, with 9 nucleotides matching TRBD1. The CDR3 sequence is 15 residues long. J gave up 4 bases and V 3 bases, and 4 bases lay outside the gene matches. Per germline, CDR1 LNHDA and CDR2 SQIVND (reference sequence). CDR3 in DNA: TGTGCCAGTAGTATTGGACAGGGGCCAAATCAGCCCCAGCATTTT. As protein: CASSIGQGPNQPQHF.